One T cell receptor (beta chain) is described in this entry. Its antigen is undetermined. This sample includes further DNA sequences coding for the same CDR3. Blood was sampled at baseline, cycle 4 day 1, and cycle 7 day 1. Assay: immunoSEQ multiplex PCR; the TCRdb copy retains only in-frame clones and omits some. The sample lists approximately 60,000 clones, over 65% seen once, with 2% to 3% in the top ten. The data are from a study of OX40 agonist ivuxolimab in advanced cancers. Study as a whole: Past anti-PD-1, anti-PD-L1 or anti-CTLA-4 therapy was accepted, and 30% to 45% had received some. Overall study results and limits: Among the least clonally expanded were partial responders at 0.1-3.0 mg/kg.

CDR1 is MGHRA and CDR2 is YSYEKL in the germline V gene. The CDR3 runs 13 residues. V lost 6 bases and J 5 bases, leaving 13 bases between the germline ends. The source of this sequence is an adult with an advanced solid tumor such as melanoma, head and neck, liver or kidney cancer. This sample comprised CD4+ or CD8+ T cells sorted from blood, obtained in a trial of the OX40 agonist ivuxolimab. The V call is TRBV4-1, the J call TRBJ2-5; TRBD2 might be the D (6 bases). The CDR3 loop is CASSQTRGETQYF. CDR3 bases: TGCGCCAGCAGTCAGACTAGGGGTGAGACCCAGTACTTC.